The present entry profiles one T cell receptor beta chain with its context. Antigen specificity is unknown. This entry belongs to a study of blood T cells in healthy people across ages. Overall study results and limits: Age advanced and TCR beta diversity per million T cells fell, roughly linearly. It was not possible, with unsorted PBMCs, to conclusively compare naive and antigen-experienced cells.

The second PCR ran roughly 6 to 12 cycles with a sample-barcoded 5' primer and J-beta primers. TCRdb independently ran MiXCR on the 5' RACE reads; one entry per CDR3 protein. The sample includes over 600,000 distinct CDR3 sequences, about 46% of them seen just once. This receptor was identified in a man older than 75 in good health. Sequenced input: blood.

As DNA, the CDR3 is TGTGCCAGCAGCGTAGCGACCGCTAGCGGGGCCCAGGGGACGCAGTATTTT. The encoded protein is CASSVATASGAQGTQYF. The rearrangement uses TRBV9 and TRBJ2-3; 9 bases line up with TRBD2. This CDR3 is built from 17 residues. The germline V gene encodes CDR1 SGDLS and CDR2 YYNGEE. J gave up 9 bases and V 0 bases, and 14 bases lay outside the gene matches.